This TCR beta chain comes out of a study of blood T cell repertoires in COVID-19. Study overall: Samples representing acute and convalescent COVID-19 were sourced from the United States, Italy and Spain. In each case, the material was cDNA or gDNA derived from T cells, B-cell-depleted T cells, or PBMCs.

The CDR3 is made up of 13 amino acids. Germline V gene lookup returns CDR1 MNHEY and CDR2 SVGEGT. Trimming shortened V by 0 bases and J by 14 bases, and 16 bases separated the two germline ends. As originally analysed: Amplification from reference gene primers served as the basis for estimated nucleated cell counts. Profiling relied on immunoSEQ multiplex PCR, and the TCRdb table lists in-frame clones only, not all of them. From that table come the V and J calls and clone size; the DNA was used to work out D and trimming. The sample includes about 99,000 clones, over 75% of them seen just once. The sequence derives from a human donor in a cohort sampled during active or convalescent COVID-19. The gene calls are TRBV6-2 or TRBV6-3 and TRBJ1-2, with D unclear. Input material: peripheral blood. In DNA form, the CDR3 reads TGTGCCAGCAGTTACTCGGCCAAACCGACTCAGACCTTC. Amino acid sequence: CASSYSAKPTQTF.